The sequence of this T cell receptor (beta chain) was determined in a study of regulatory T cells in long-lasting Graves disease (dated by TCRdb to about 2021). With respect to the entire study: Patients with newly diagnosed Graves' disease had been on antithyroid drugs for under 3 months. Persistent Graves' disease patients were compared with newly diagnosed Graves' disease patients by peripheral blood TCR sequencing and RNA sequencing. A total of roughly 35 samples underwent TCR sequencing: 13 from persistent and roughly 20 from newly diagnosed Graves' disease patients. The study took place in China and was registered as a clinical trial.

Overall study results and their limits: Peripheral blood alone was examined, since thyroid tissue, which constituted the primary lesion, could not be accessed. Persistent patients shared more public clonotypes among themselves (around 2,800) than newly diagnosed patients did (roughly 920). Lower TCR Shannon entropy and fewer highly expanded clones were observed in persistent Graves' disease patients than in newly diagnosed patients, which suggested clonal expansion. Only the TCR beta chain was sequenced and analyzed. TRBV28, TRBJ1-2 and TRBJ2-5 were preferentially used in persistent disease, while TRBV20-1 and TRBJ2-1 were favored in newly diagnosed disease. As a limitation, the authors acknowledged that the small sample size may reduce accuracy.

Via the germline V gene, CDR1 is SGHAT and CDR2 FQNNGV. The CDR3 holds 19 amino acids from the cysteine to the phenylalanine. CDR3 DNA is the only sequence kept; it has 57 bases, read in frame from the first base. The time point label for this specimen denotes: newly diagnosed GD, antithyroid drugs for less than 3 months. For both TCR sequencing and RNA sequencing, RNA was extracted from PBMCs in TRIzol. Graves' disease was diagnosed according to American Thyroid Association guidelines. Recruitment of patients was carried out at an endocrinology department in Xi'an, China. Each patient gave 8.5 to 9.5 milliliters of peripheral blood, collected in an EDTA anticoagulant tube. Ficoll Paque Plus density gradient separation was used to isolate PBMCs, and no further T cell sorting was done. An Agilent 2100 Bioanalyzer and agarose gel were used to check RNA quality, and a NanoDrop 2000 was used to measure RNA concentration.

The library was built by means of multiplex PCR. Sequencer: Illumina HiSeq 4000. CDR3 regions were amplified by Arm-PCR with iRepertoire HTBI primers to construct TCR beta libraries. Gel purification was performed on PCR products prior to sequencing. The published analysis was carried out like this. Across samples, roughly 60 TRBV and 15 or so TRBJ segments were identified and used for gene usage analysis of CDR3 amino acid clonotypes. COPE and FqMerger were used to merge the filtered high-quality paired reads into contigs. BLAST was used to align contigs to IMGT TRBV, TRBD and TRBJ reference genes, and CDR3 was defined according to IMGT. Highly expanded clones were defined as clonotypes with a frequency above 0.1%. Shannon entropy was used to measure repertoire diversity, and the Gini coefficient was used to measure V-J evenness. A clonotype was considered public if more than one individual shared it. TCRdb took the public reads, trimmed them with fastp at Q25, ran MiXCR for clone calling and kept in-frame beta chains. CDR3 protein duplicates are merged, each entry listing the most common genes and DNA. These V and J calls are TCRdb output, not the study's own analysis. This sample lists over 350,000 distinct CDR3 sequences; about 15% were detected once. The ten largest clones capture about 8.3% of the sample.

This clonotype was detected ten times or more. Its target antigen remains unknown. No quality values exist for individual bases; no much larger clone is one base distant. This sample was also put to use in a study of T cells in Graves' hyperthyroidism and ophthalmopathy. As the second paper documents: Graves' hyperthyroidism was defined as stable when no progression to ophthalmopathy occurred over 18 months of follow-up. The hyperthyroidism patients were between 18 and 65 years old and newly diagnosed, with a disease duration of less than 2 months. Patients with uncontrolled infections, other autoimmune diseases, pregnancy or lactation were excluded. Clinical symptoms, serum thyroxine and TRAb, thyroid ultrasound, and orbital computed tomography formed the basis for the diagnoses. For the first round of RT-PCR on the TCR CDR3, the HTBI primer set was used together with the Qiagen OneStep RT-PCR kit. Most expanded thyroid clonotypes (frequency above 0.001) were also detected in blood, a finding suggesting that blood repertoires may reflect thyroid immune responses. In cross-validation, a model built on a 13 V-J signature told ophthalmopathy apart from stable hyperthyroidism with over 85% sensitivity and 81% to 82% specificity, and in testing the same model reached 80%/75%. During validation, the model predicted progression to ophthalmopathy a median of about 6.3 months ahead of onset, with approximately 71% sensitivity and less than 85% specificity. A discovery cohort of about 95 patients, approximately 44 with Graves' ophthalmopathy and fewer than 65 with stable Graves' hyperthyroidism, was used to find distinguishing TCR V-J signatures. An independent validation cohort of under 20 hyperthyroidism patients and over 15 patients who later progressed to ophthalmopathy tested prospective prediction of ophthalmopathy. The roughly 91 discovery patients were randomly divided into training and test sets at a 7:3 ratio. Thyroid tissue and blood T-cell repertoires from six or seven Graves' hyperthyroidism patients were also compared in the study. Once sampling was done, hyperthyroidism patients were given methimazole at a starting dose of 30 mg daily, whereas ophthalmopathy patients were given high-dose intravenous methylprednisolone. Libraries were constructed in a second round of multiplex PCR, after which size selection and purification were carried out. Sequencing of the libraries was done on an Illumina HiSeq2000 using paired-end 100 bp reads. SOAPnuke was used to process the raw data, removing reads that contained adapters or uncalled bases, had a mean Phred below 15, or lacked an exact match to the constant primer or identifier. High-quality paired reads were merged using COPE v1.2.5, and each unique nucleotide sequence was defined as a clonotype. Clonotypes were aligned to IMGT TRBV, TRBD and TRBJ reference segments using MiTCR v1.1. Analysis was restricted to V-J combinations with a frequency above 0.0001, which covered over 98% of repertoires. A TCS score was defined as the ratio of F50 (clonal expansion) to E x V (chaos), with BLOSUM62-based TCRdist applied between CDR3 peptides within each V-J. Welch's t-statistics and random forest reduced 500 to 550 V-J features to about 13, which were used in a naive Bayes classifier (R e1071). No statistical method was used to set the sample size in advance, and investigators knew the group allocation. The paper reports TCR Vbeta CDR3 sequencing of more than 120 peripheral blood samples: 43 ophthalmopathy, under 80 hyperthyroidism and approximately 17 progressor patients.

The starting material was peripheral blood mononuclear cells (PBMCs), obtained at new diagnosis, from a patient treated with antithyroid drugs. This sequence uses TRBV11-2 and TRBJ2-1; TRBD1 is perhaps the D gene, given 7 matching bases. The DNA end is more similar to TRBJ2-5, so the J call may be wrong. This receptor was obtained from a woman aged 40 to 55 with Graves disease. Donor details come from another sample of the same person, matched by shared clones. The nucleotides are TGTGCCAGCAGCTTAGAAGGAGGGACAGATAAGGTGCGGCAAGAGACCCAGTACTTC. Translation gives CASSLEGGTDKVRQETQYF.